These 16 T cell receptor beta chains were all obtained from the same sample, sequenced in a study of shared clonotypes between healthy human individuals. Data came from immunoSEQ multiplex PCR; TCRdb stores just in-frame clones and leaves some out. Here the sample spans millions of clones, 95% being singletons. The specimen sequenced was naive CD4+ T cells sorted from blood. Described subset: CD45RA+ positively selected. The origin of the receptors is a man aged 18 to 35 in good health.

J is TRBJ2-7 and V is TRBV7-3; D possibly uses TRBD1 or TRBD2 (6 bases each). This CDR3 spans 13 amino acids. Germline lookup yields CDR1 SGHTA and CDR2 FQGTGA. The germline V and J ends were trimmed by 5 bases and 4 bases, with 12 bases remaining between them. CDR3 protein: CASSQGGGYEQYF. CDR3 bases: TGTGCCAGCAGCCAAGGAGGGGGTTACGAGCAGTACTTC.

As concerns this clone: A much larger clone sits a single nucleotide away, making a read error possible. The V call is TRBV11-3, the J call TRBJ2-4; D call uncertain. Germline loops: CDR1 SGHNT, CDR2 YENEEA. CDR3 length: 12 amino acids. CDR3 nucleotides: TGTGCCTGCAGCTTAGATGGAAACATTCAGTACTTC. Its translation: CACSLDGNIQYF.

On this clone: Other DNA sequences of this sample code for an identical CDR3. DNA for the CDR3: TGCAGCGTTGGGGGCACGATCACCTACGAGCAGTACTTC. Its translation: CSVGGTITYEQYF. The chain recombines TRBV29-1 with TRBJ2-7, with D possibly TRBD1 on 5 matching bases. This CDR3 is 13 amino acids long. V lost 4 bases and J lost 2, with 12 bases in between. Germline lookup yields CDR1 SQVTM and CDR2 ANQGSEA.

For the CDR3, the DNA is TGTGCCTGGAGGACTTACAGCTCCTACGAGCAGTACTTC. Protein product: CAWRTYSSYEQYF. V usage is TRBV30 and J usage is TRBJ2-7, with unresolved D. The CDR3 spans 13 residues. Germline V lookup: CDR1 GTSNPN, CDR2 SVGIG (reference sequence). With 3 bases removed from V and 0 bases from J, the gap between germline ends came to 9 bases.

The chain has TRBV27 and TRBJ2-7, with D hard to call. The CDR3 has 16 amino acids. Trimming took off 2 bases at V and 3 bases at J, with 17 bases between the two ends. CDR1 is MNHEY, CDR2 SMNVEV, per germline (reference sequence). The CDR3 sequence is CASSLVPGQPFYEQYF. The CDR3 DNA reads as TGTGCCAGCAGTTTAGTTCCCGGGCAGCCCTTCTACGAGCAGTACTTC.

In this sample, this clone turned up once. This CDR3 is CASSSTASYEQYF. CDR3 bases: TGTGCCAGCAGTTCGACAGCCTCCTACGAGCAGTACTTC. The chain joins TRBV28 to TRBJ2-7, with TRBD1 as a possible D gene (5 bases). V was trimmed by 4 bases and J by 0 bases, leaving 7 bases between them. Germline V gives CDR1 MDHEN, CDR2 SYDVKM. The CDR3 is made up of 13 amino acids. Based on the CDR3 plus reference TRBV28 and TRBJ2-7, the full variable domain is DVKVTQSSRYLVKRTGEKVFLECVQDMDHENMFWYRQDPGLGLRLIYFSYDVKMKEKGDIPEGYSVSREKKERFSLILESASTNQTSMYLCASSSTASYEQYFGPGTRLTVT.

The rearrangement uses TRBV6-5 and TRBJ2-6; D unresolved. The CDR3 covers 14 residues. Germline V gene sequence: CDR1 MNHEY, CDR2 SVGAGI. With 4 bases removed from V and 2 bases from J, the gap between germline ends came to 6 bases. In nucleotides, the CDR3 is TGTGCCAGCAGTTCTGCAGCTGGGGCCAACGTCCTGACTTTC. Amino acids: CASSSAAGANVLTF.

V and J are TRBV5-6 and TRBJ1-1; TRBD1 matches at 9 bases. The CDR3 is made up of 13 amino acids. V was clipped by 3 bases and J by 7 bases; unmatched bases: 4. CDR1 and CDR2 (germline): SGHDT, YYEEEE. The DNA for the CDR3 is TGTGCCAGCAGCTCACAGGGGGCCGGTGAAGCTTTCTTT. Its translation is CASSSQGAGEAFF.

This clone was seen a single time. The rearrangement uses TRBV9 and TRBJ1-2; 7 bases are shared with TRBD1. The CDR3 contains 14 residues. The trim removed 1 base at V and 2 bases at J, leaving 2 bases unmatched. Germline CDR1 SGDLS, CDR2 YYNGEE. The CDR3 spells CASSVQTGNYGYTF. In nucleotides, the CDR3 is TGTGCCAGCAGCGTACAGACAGGGAACTATGGCTACACCTTC.

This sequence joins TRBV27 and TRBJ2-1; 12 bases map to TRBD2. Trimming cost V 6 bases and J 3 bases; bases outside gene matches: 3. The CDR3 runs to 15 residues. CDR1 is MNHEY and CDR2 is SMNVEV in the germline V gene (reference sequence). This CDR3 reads CASRLAGGNYNEQFF. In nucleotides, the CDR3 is TGTGCCAGCAGGCTAGCGGGAGGGAACTACAATGAGCAGTTCTTC.

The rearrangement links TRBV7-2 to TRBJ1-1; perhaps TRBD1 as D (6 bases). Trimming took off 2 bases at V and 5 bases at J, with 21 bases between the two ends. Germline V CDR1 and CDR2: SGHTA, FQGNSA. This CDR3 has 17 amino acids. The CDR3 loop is CASSLPLDRMIRTEAFF. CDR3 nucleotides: TGTGCCAGCAGCTTACCCTTGGACAGAATGATAAGGACTGAAGCTTTCTTT.

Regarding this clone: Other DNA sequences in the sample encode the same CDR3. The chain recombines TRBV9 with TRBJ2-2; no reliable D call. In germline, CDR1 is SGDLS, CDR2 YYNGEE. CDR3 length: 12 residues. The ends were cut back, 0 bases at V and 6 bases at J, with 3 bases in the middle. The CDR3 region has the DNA TGTGCCAGCAGCGTAGCTTCCGGGGAGCTGTTTTTT. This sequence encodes CASSVASGELFF.

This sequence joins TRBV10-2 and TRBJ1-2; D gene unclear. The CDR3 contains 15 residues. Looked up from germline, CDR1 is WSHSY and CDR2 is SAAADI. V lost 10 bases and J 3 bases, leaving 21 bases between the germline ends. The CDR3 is CATADPPDSYYGYTF. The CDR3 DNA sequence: TGCGCCACCGCTGATCCTCCGGACTCATACTATGGCTACACCTTC.

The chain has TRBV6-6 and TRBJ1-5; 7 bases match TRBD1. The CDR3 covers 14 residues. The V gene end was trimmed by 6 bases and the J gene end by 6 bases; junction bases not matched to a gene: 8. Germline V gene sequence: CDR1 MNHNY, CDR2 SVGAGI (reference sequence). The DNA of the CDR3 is TGTGCCAGCAGAATGACAGGGAGTACTCAGCCCCAGCATTTT. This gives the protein CASRMTGSTQPQHF.

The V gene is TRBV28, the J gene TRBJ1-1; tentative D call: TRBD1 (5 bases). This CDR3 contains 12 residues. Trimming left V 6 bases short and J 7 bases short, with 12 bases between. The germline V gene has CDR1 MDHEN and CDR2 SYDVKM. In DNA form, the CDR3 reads TGTGCCAGCAGCCGCAGGGACGGTGAAGCTTTCTTT. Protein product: CASSRRDGEAFF.

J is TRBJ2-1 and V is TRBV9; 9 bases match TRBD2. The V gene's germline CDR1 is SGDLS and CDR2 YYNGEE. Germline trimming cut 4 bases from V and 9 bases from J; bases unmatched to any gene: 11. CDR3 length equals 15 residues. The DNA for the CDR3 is TGTGCCAGCAGCACCCTAGCGGGATTGGATGGTGAGCAGTTCTTC. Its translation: CASSTLAGLDGEQFF.